This T cell receptor beta chain is drawn from a study of blood T cell repertoires in COVID-19. Study details: In each case, the material was cDNA or gDNA derived from T cells, B-cell-depleted T cells, or PBMCs.

The germline gives CDR1 KGHSH, CDR2 LQKENI. Losses at the gene ends were 4 bases for V and 7 bases for J; bases not matched to a gene: 14. The CDR3 is made up of 16 amino acids. TCRdb's table, derived via immunoSEQ multiplex PCR, lists solely in-frame clones and lacks some. The top ten hold about 1.9% of the sample, which has about 240,000 clones, about 85% seen once. The sequence was collected from a man aged 25-45 years who had recovered from COVID-19. This sequence joins TRBV18 and TRBJ2-7, with 9 nucleotides matching TRBD1. Sequencing was performed on peripheral blood. The CDR3 DNA is TGTGCCAGCTCACGATCGTTAGGGACAGGGAGTGAAGAGCAGTACTTC. It translates to CASSRSLGTGSEEQYF.